Below are 15 T cell receptor beta chains sequenced from a single sample in a study of a mutant IDH1 vaccine in newly diagnosed glioma. Time point noted: week 47, end of study. With topical imiquimod, each dose of the vaccine consisted of 300 ug of mutant IDH1 20-mer peptide. Antigens of these TCRs are unknown. Here immunoSEQ multiplex PCR was the method, and the copy in TCRdb shows in-frame clones only, minus some. The table lists tens of thousands of clones, about two thirds of them singletons, with 4% to 5.5% in the top ten. Sample: peripheral blood mononuclear cells (PBMCs), taken from a glioma patient whose treatment included an IDH1 peptide vaccine. Receptors were obtained from a man between 35 and 55 years old with glioma. Some clones in this sample may be carry-over from other donors' samples.

This clone has only one observation. The gene calls are TRBV18 and TRBJ2-1; 9 bases align to TRBD2. The germline CDR1 and CDR2 sequences are KGHSH and LQKENI. The CDR3 totals 15 residues. Losses at the gene ends were 3 bases for V and 1 base for J; bases not matched to a gene: 1. In DNA form, the CDR3 reads TGTGCCAGCTCACCCACTAGCGGGTCCTACAATGAGCAGTTCTTC. Translating gives CASSPTSGSYNEQFF.

CDR3 sequence (DNA): TGTGCCAGCAGTGAAGAAGTTCTGGAGACCCAGTACTTC. Amino acids: CASSEEVLETQYF. This chain joins TRBV6-1 and TRBJ2-5; D uncertain. The V gene's germline CDR1 is MNHNS and CDR2 SASEGT. V was clipped by 1 base and J by 5 bases, with 8 bases between them. There are 13 residues in the CDR3.

The rearrangement joins TRBV25-1 to TRBJ1-2; D not certain. Germline values: CDR1 MGHDK, CDR2 SYGVNS. Deletions cut 1 base from V and 4 bases from J, with 13 bases between. The length of the CDR3 is 15 residues. The CDR3: CASSEFATYPYGYTF. In DNA, the CDR3 is TGTGCCAGCAGTGAATTCGCGACTTACCCCTATGGCTACACCTTC.

This chain connects TRBV27 to TRBJ2-6, with TRBD2 as a possible D gene (5 bases). CDR3 length equals 15 residues. The germline gives CDR1 MNHEY, CDR2 SMNVEV (reference sequence). The V end was cut by 5 bases, the J end by 0 bases, with 8 bases between. CDR3 bases: TGTGCCAGCAGTCCTCGGGACTCTGGGGCCAACGTCCTGACTTTC. It encodes CASSPRDSGANVLTF.

This clone has more than one count but fewer than ten. V and J are TRBV6-5 and TRBJ1-2; 9 bases align to TRBD1. This CDR3 comprises 14 residues. Germline CDR1 and CDR2: MNHEY and SVGAGI. V was clipped by 4 bases and J by 6 bases; unmatched bases: 6. The CDR3 loop is CASSSPRTGDGYTF. DNA of the CDR3: TGTGCCAGCAGTTCTCCACGGACAGGGGATGGCTACACCTTC.

The rearrangement uses TRBV27 and TRBJ2-6; 10 nucleotides line up with TRBD1. Germline V gives CDR1 MNHEY, CDR2 SMNVEV (reference sequence). The CDR3 contains 17 residues. Trimming cost V 3 bases and J 0 bases; bases outside gene matches: 2. The CDR3: CASSFGQGVSGANVLTF. CDR3 sequence (DNA): TGTGCCAGCAGTTTCGGACAGGGGGTCTCTGGGGCCAACGTCCTGACTTTC.

The chain carries TRBV29-1 and TRBJ1-2, with unresolved D. The CDR3 sequence is 12 residues long. Germline V gene lookup returns CDR1 SQVTM and CDR2 ANQGSEA. V shed 4 bases and J shed 6 bases, with 12 bases lying between them. The CDR3 bases are TGCAGCGTTGCAGGCTTGAGGAATGGCTACACCTTC. Protein sequence: CSVAGLRNGYTF. Variable domain in full (rest from reference TRBV29-1 and TRBJ1-2): SAVISQKPSRDICQRGTSLTIQCQVDSQVTMMFWYRQQPGQSLTLIATANQGSEATYESGFVIDKFPISRPNLTFSTLTVSNMSPEDSSIYLCSVAGLRNGYTFGSGTRLTVV.

V gene TRBV19 combines with J gene TRBJ2-3, with TRBD1 matching over 8 bases. The CDR3 is 14 amino acids. J was trimmed by 0 bases and V by 7 bases; bases with no gene match: 3. Germline V CDR1 and CDR2: LNHDA, SQIVND (reference sequence). The DNA for the CDR3 is TGTGCCAGTACGGACAGGGCAAGCACAGATACGCAGTATTTT. Protein: CASTDRASTDTQYF. The full variable domain, rest sourced from reference TRBV19 and TRBJ2-3, is DGGITQSPKYLFRKEGQNVTLSCEQNLNHDAMYWYRQDPGQGLRLIYYSQIVNDFQKGDIAEGYSVSREKKESFPLTVTSAQKNPTAFYLCASTDRASTDTQYFGPGTRLTVL.

The CDR3 here is CASSPPRTPPYEQYF. The CDR3 DNA follows: TGTGCCAGCAGTCCACCACGGACACCTCCCTACGAGCAGTACTTC. The gene calls are TRBV6-5 and TRBJ2-7; D might be TRBD1 (5 bases). The CDR3 consists of 15 residues. V gave up 5 bases and J gave up 2 bases, with 16 bases separating them. Germline CDR1 and CDR2: MNHEY and SVGAGI.

There are a few counts of this clone. The chain uses TRBV6-5 and TRBJ1-2; a possible D gene is TRBD1 (5 bases). The germline V gene encodes CDR1 MNHEY and CDR2 SVGAGI. Trimming stripped 5 bases from V and 6 bases from J, with 10 bases between. The CDR3 consists of 12 residues. In DNA, the CDR3 is TGTGCCAGCAGTGGGGTGGGGGATGGCTACACCTTC. Protein: CASSGVGDGYTF.

This clone came up a few times. The V call is TRBV6-4, the J call TRBJ1-6; weak D call: TRBD1 (5 bases). V was clipped by 7 bases and J by 0 bases, with 16 bases between them. From germline, CDR1 is MRHNA and CDR2 SNTAGT. The CDR3 runs 17 residues. This CDR3 reads CASIGGEVSSYNSPLHF. The DNA for the CDR3 is TGTGCCAGCATCGGGGGGGAGGTATCCTCCTATAATTCACCCCTCCACTTT.

The chain couples TRBV30 to TRBJ2-5; no clear D gene. V was trimmed by 2 bases and J by 9 bases, leaving 10 bases between them. CDR1 GTSNPN and CDR2 SVGIG come from the germline V gene (reference sequence). CDR3 length: 11 amino acids. CDR3 in amino acids: CAWSTEYAQYF. The CDR3 region has the DNA TGTGCCTGGAGTACGGAGTATGCCCAGTACTTC.

The V call is TRBV27, the J call TRBJ1-2; tentative D call: TRBD1 (5 bases). Germline V gene data show CDR1 as MNHEY and CDR2 as SMNVEV (reference sequence). The CDR3 length is 14 residues. V gave up 0 bases and J gave up 7 bases, with 12 bases separating them. CDR3 region: CASSLSVRVGGYTF. The CDR3 region has the DNA TGTGCCAGCAGTTTATCGGTCAGGGTAGGTGGCTACACCTTC.

This chain links TRBV9 with TRBJ1-1; 12 bases are shared with TRBD1. CDR1 is SGDLS, CDR2 YYNGEE, per germline. The V gene end was trimmed by 0 bases and the J gene end by 5 bases; junction bases not matched to a gene: 11. The CDR3 contains 18 residues. The CDR3 sequence is CASSVVFPGQGAWTEAFF. Written as DNA, the CDR3 is TGTGCCAGCAGCGTAGTGTTTCCGGGACAGGGGGCCTGGACTGAAGCTTTCTTT.

The chain employs TRBV19 and TRBJ1-3; TRBD1 matches at 9 bases. Germline V gene sequence: CDR1 LNHDA, CDR2 SQIVND (reference sequence). V was clipped by 7 bases and J by 4 bases; unmatched bases: 8. The CDR3 contains 15 residues. CDR3: CASNLQGAAGNTIYF. The CDR3 DNA reads as TGTGCCAGTAATCTACAGGGGGCGGCCGGAAACACCATATATTTT.